The rows below give T cell receptor beta chains drawn from one sample of a study of post-analysis software for immune sequencing data. Via MiXCR, TCRdb re-called the PCR reads, giving one row per CDR3 protein. The sample contains 750,000 to 950,000 distinct CDR3 sequences, 53% of which appear only once. Input material: blood. The receptors stem from a girl aged 10 to 17 with multiple sclerosis. Each CDR3 is given with its conserved first and last residue. Each record gives: J gene, D gene, clone size, V gene, CDR3 DNA, CDR3 protein. D genes are given only for firm matches. Size values are once, few and many counts, or a class for expanded clones, and some rows have none.

j_gene: TRBJ1-1; d_gene: TRBD1; abundance: .; v_gene: TRBV10-3; CDR3nt: TGTGCCATCAGTGGGGGACAGGAAGCTTTCTTT; CDR3aa: CAISGGQEAFF
j_gene: TRBJ2-3; d_gene: TRBD1; abundance: few; v_gene: TRBV29-1; CDR3nt: TGCAGCGTTGTAAGGACAGGGGGCACAGATACGCAGTATTTT; CDR3aa: CSVVRTGGTDTQYF
j_gene: TRBJ1-4; d_gene: .; abundance: .; v_gene: TRBV6-6; CDR3nt: TGTGCCAGCAGTTACTCTTCAGGTGTCGAAAAACTGTTTTTT; CDR3aa: CASSYSSGVEKLFF
j_gene: TRBJ2-4; d_gene: TRBD1; abundance: .; v_gene: TRBV7-2; CDR3nt: TGTGCCAGCAGCTTAGCCTTGGACAGGGGAGGAAACATTCAGTACTTC; CDR3aa: CASSLALDRGGNIQYF
j_gene: TRBJ2-3; d_gene: .; abundance: .; v_gene: TRBV29-1; CDR3nt: TGCAGCGTTTGCAGGAACCACCTATCCACAGATACGCAGTATTTT; CDR3aa: CSVCRNHLSTDTQYF
j_gene: TRBJ2-5; d_gene: .; abundance: .; v_gene: TRBV3-1; CDR3nt: TGTGCCAGCAGCCTACACCAGGGGTTACAAGAGACCCAGTACTTC; CDR3aa: CASSLHQGLQETQYF
j_gene: TRBJ1-2; d_gene: .; abundance: few; v_gene: TRBV15; CDR3nt: TGTGCCACCAGCAGAGATCTAACGGGAATTGGCTATGGCTACACCTTC; CDR3aa: CATSRDLTGIGYGYTF
j_gene: TRBJ1-2; d_gene: .; abundance: .; v_gene: TRBV20-1; CDR3nt: TGCAGTGCTAGTCTTCCGGGGATAAACTATGGCTACACCTTC; CDR3aa: CSASLPGINYGYTF
j_gene: TRBJ2-2; d_gene: .; abundance: .; v_gene: TRBV20-1; CDR3nt: TGCAGTGCTAGCGGCCCACAGGTGGGCACCGGGGAGCTGTTTTTT; CDR3aa: CSASGPQVGTGELFF
j_gene: TRBJ2-4; d_gene: .; abundance: .; v_gene: TRBV12-3/TRBV12-4; CDR3nt: TGTGCCAACAGAAAAAGGGGGGGGCGAGAGGACAAAAACATTCAGTACTTC; CDR3aa: CANRKRGGREDKNIQYF
j_gene: TRBJ2-5; d_gene: .; abundance: .; v_gene: TRBV20-1; CDR3nt: TGCAGTGCCCCCCCGGGAGAGACCCAGTACTTC; CDR3aa: CSAPPGETQYF
j_gene: TRBJ2-1; d_gene: TRBD1; abundance: few; v_gene: TRBV5-6; CDR3nt: TGCGCCAGCAGCTTTTCAGGGGGCCCCTACAATGAGCAGTTCTTC; CDR3aa: CASSFSGGPYNEQFF
j_gene: TRBJ1-2; d_gene: TRBD1; abundance: .; v_gene: TRBV15; CDR3nt: TGTGCCACCAGCAGTTCAATGACAGGGCGGACTAACTATGGCTACACCTTC; CDR3aa: CATSSSMTGRTNYGYTF
j_gene: TRBJ1-4; d_gene: .; abundance: .; v_gene: TRBV5-1; CDR3nt: TGCGCCAGCAGCTTGGCTAGGGGGTCTAATGAAAAACTGTTTTTT; CDR3aa: CASSLARGSNEKLFF
j_gene: TRBJ2-1; d_gene: .; abundance: .; v_gene: TRBV20-1; CDR3nt: TGCAGTGCTAGGGGGGCCCCCTACAATGAGCAGTTCTTC; CDR3aa: CSARGAPYNEQFF
j_gene: TRBJ2-3; d_gene: TRBD2; abundance: .; v_gene: TRBV12-3/TRBV12-4; CDR3nt: TGTGCCAGCAGTTTGGTTAGCGGGGGAAGGGATACGCAGTATTTT; CDR3aa: CASSLVSGGRDTQYF
j_gene: TRBJ2-7; d_gene: .; abundance: .; v_gene: TRBV29-1; CDR3nt: TGCAGCGTTGTCGCAGCTTCCTACGAGCAGTACTTC; CDR3aa: CSVVAASYEQYF
j_gene: TRBJ2-7; d_gene: .; abundance: .; v_gene: TRBV27; CDR3nt: TGTGCCAGCAGGGGGTTCCACGAGCAGTACTTC; CDR3aa: CASRGFHEQYF
j_gene: TRBJ2-7; d_gene: .; abundance: few; v_gene: TRBV20-1; CDR3nt: TGCAGTGCTCCATTCACTTACGAGCAGTACTTC; CDR3aa: CSAPFTYEQYF
j_gene: TRBJ1-1; d_gene: .; abundance: .; v_gene: TRBV9; CDR3nt: TGTGCCAGCAGCGCCCTCGGGGGTGGAAACACTGAAGCTTTCTTT; CDR3aa: CASSALGGGNTEAFF
j_gene: TRBJ1-1; d_gene: .; abundance: .; v_gene: TRBV7-9; CDR3nt: TGTGCCAGCAGCTTAGGGGGATCCGCGGCGGGGGACACTGAAGCTTTCTTT; CDR3aa: CASSLGGSAAGDTEAFF
j_gene: TRBJ2-1; d_gene: .; abundance: .; v_gene: TRBV29-1; CDR3nt: TGCAGCGTCGAGGGGTTGGCGAGGACCTACAATGAGCAGTTCTTC; CDR3aa: CSVEGLARTYNEQFF
j_gene: TRBJ2-1; d_gene: TRBD1; abundance: .; v_gene: TRBV7-6; CDR3nt: TGTGCCAGCAGCTGGGACAGGCATGAGCAGTTCTTC; CDR3aa: CASSWDRHEQFF
j_gene: TRBJ2-7; d_gene: .; abundance: .; v_gene: TRBV7-2; CDR3nt: TGTGCCAGCAGCCGTTCCCTTCCAGACACTAAGACTTACGAGCAGTACTTC; CDR3aa: CASSRSLPDTKTYEQYF
j_gene: TRBJ2-7; d_gene: TRBD1; abundance: few; v_gene: TRBV25-1; CDR3nt: TGTGCCAGCAGGCCCAATTTACGGGACAGGGGAGTCTACGAGCAGTACTTC; CDR3aa: CASRPNLRDRGVYEQYF
j_gene: TRBJ2-7; d_gene: .; abundance: few; v_gene: TRBV5-1; CDR3nt: TGCGCCAGTGGTTTGCAGGGGAATATCAACGAGCAGTACTTC; CDR3aa: CASGLQGNINEQYF
j_gene: TRBJ2-5; d_gene: TRBD2; abundance: .; v_gene: TRBV3-1; CDR3nt: TGTGCCAGCAGCCAACCCCCGGGAGGGCCGGAGACCCAGTACTTC; CDR3aa: CASSQPPGGPETQYF
j_gene: TRBJ2-1; d_gene: .; abundance: few; v_gene: TRBV9; CDR3nt: TGTGCCAGCAGCACCGGGACGTTTAATGAGCAGTTCTTC; CDR3aa: CASSTGTFNEQFF
j_gene: TRBJ2-5; d_gene: .; abundance: few; v_gene: TRBV5-1; CDR3nt: TGCGCCAGCAGCTCGGAACCCGTGGGGGAGACCCAGTACTTC; CDR3aa: CASSSEPVGETQYF
j_gene: TRBJ2-7; d_gene: TRBD1; abundance: .; v_gene: TRBV6-6; CDR3nt: TGTGCCAGCAGTTACACCGGGACAGGATACGCCTACGAGCAGTACTTC; CDR3aa: CASSYTGTGYAYEQYF
j_gene: TRBJ2-3; d_gene: .; abundance: .; v_gene: TRBV30; CDR3nt: TGTGCCTGGAGAGGGGACAGCACAGATACGCAGTATTTT; CDR3aa: CAWRGDSTDTQYF
j_gene: TRBJ2-7; d_gene: .; abundance: .; v_gene: TRBV27; CDR3nt: TGTGTCAGCAGTTTAGAACAGGGTACCTACGAGCAGTACTTC; CDR3aa: CVSSLEQGTYEQYF
j_gene: TRBJ2-5; d_gene: TRBD1; abundance: few; v_gene: TRBV11-2; CDR3nt: TGTGCCAGCAGCTTCACCGCAAATTTAGGACAGGGGGCAAGGGAGCAGTACTTC; CDR3aa: CASSFTANLGQGAREQYF
j_gene: TRBJ2-7; d_gene: TRBD2; abundance: few; v_gene: TRBV27; CDR3nt: TGTGCCAGCAGCCACACTAGCGGGAGGGACTACGAGCAGTACTTC; CDR3aa: CASSHTSGRDYEQYF
j_gene: TRBJ2-1; d_gene: TRBD2; abundance: few; v_gene: TRBV6-1; CDR3nt: TGTGCCAGCAGTAAGGTTTACGGGGGGATCGGCGATGAGCAGTTCTTC; CDR3aa: CASSKVYGGIGDEQFF
j_gene: TRBJ2-7; d_gene: TRBD2; abundance: .; v_gene: TRBV2; CDR3nt: TGTGCCAGCAGCGCACCGGGACTAGGTGTCTACGAGCAGTACTTC; CDR3aa: CASSAPGLGVYEQYF
j_gene: TRBJ1-5; d_gene: TRBD1; abundance: .; v_gene: TRBV9; CDR3nt: TGTGCCAGCAGCGTAGCAGGGGGTAATCAGCCCCAGCATTTT; CDR3aa: CASSVAGGNQPQHF
j_gene: TRBJ2-1; d_gene: TRBD2; abundance: .; v_gene: TRBV30; CDR3nt: TGTGCCTGGGGGACTAGCGGAGGCTACAATGAGCAGTTCTTC; CDR3aa: CAWGTSGGYNEQFF
j_gene: TRBJ1-2; d_gene: TRBD1; abundance: few; v_gene: TRBV10-3; CDR3nt: TGTGCCATCACCCAGGGGGCGAACCAGGGCTATGGCTACACCTTC; CDR3aa: CAITQGANQGYGYTF
j_gene: TRBJ1-2; d_gene: .; abundance: few; v_gene: TRBV29-1; CDR3nt: TGCAGCGTTGTGAAGGGAGGGGGGGCCTATGGCTACACCTTC; CDR3aa: CSVVKGGGAYGYTF